This is a list of T cell receptor beta chains from one sample in a study of T cell responses to AZD1222 COVID-19 vaccine. TCRdb keeps only in-frame clones here, not all; method: immunoSEQ multiplex PCR. The repertoire consists of 150,000 or so clones, with roughly 87% occurring once and the leading ten covering about 4.7%. The sequencing here drew on peripheral blood, taken on day 0 of AZD1222 vaccination. These receptors originate from an adult in good health. CDR3s include the opening cysteine and the closing phenylalanine or tryptophan.

V	J	CDR3
TRBV10-1	TRBJ2-1	CASSESPGREGRWNEQFF
TRBV7-3	TRBJ1-4	CASSLDRYEKLFF
TRBV3-1/TRBV3-2	TRBJ1-6	CASSQGTYHSPLHF
TRBV7-2	TRBJ2-7	CASSQDRVSSYEQYF
TRBV9	TRBJ1-2	CASSEGPAGYYGYTF
TRBV27	TRBJ2-6	CASSLMWQGSGANVLTF
TRBV18	TRBJ1-6	CASSPLTDNSPLHF
TRBV5-6	TRBJ1-4	CASSLAANEKLFF
TRBV20-1	TRBJ2-3	CSASDSGPSSTDTQYF
TRBV5-5	TRBJ1-4	CASSLWAGANEKLFF
TRBV5-1	TRBJ1-1	CASSSTGGNTEAFF
TRBV5-5	TRBJ1-1	CASSLARSNTEAFF
TRBV4-1	TRBJ2-5	CASSQGSGSQETQYF
TRBV10-3	TRBJ1-1	CAISERDSRTEAFF
TRBV19	TRBJ2-7	CASRGTVSSYEQYF
TRBV28	TRBJ2-3	CASSLPPGLGDTQYF
TRBV19	TRBJ1-5	CASSNIWGNQPQHF
TRBV21-1	TRBJ2-1	CASSEKSGRVRNEQFF
TRBV2	TRBJ2-7	CASSDSGTGHGEQYF
TRBV18	TRBJ2-4	CASSPQESAKNIQYF
TRBV7-4	TRBJ1-3	CASSLVHCSGNTIYF
TRBV7-8	TRBJ2-7	CASSSLRGWDIGEQYF
TRBV30	TRBJ2-2	CACGRTGELFF
TRBV4-1	TRBJ2-5	CASSQPDGLSSTQYF
TRBV27	TRBJ1-5	CASRPGRSHNQPQHF
TRBV7-9	TRBJ2-7	CASSHLNYEQYF
TRBV19	TRBJ1-5	CASSILGQGASQPQHF
TRBV6-5	TRBJ1-5	CASSTGPTPDQPQHF
TRBV19	TRBJ1-5	CASSAQQGSGNQPQHF
TRBV3-1/TRBV3-2	TRBJ1-2	CASSQGRTYGYTF
TRBV12-3/TRBV12-4	TRBJ2-5	CASSFSSPETQYF
TRBV6-5	TRBJ1-1	CASIRNTGTEAFF
TRBV2	TRBJ2-3	CASKKSFLAGLTDTQYF